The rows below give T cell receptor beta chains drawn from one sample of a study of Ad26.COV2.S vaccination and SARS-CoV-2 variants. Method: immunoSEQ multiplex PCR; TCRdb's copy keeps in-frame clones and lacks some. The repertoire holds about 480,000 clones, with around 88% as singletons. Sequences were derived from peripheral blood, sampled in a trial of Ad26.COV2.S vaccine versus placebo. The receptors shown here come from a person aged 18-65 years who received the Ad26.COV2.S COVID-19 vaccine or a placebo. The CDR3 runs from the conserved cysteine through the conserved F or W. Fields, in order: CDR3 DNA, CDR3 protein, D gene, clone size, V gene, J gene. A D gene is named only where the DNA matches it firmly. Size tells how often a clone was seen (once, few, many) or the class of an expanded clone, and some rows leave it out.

TGTGCCAGCAGCTTTAACCCTAACAGGGATAAGGACTACACCTTC	CASSFNPNRDKDYTF	.	once	TRBV11-2	TRBJ1-2
TGTGCCAGTAGTGTCCCCTCTTCACAGGGACTATGGGACAATGAGCAGTTCTTC	CASSVPSSQGLWDNEQFF	.	.	TRBV19	TRBJ2-1
TGTGCCAGCAGTTATTCGGGACTAGCGGGAGGCAATGAGCAGTTCTTC	CASSYSGLAGGNEQFF	TRBD2	.	TRBV6-2/TRBV6-3	TRBJ2-1
TGTGCCAGCAACCCCACCGGGACCTACGAGCAGTACTTC	CASNPTGTYEQYF	.	.	TRBV28	TRBJ2-7
TGTGCCAGCAGCTTAGTTAATGAAAAACTGTTTTTT	CASSLVNEKLFF	.	few	TRBV7-2	TRBJ1-4
TGTGCCAGCAGCACTTCGGCTCTGACGGGGACTGAAGCTTTCTTT	CASSTSALTGTEAFF	.	.	TRBV7-9	TRBJ1-1
TGCGCCAGCAGCTTGAGGACAGGGGGCTTTAGTAGTCGTGGCTACACCTTC	CASSLRTGGFSSRGYTF	TRBD1	.	TRBV5-1	TRBJ1-2
TGTGCCAGCAGCCTTCTAGACAGGGACTATGGCTACACCTTC	CASSLLDRDYGYTF	TRBD1	once	TRBV5-6	TRBJ1-2
TGTGCCAGTGCGGCCCGCTTTGCCCACAATGAGCAGTTCTTC	CASAARFAHNEQFF	.	.	TRBV19	TRBJ2-1
TGCGCCAGCAGCCGCGCGGGAGAGATATTAGAGACCCAGTACTTC	CASSRAGEILETQYF	TRBD2	.	TRBV5-1	TRBJ2-5
TGTGCCAGCAGCTCCCGGACAGTTACCGGCACAGATACGCAGTATTTT	CASSSRTVTGTDTQYF	.	.	TRBV5-6	TRBJ2-3
TGTGCCTGCTCCAACAGGGGGTCATTGGGCGGGGAGCTGTTTTTT	CACSNRGSLGGELFF	TRBD1	.	TRBV30	TRBJ2-2
TGCAGTGCCTCTCTGGATCCCGGCCTTCATTTT	CSASLDPGLHF	.	.	TRBV20-1	TRBJ2-3
TGTGCCAGCAGTTTTGGCAGGGGACCCTACGAGCAGTACTTC	CASSFGRGPYEQYF	.	.	TRBV28	TRBJ2-7
TGTGCCAGCAGCTTTCCAGGGGGCGACGGCTACACCTTC	CASSFPGGDGYTF	TRBD1	.	TRBV7-2	TRBJ1-2
TGTGCCACCAGTGATTTAAGGGCCGGGGCGGCCGATTCTGGGGCCAACGTCCTGACTTTC	CATSDLRAGAADSGANVLTF	.	.	TRBV24-1	TRBJ2-6
TGTGCCAGCAGCCCGATGACCGGGGTGGAGACCCAGTACTTC	CASSPMTGVETQYF	.	.	TRBV5-4	TRBJ2-5
TGTGCCAGCAGCCTAGCACTAGCTGACACCGGGGAGCTGTTTTTT	CASSLALADTGELFF	.	.	TRBV11-2	TRBJ2-2
TGTGCCATCAGTGACCGCGGGGGGTTCGACACTGAAGCTTTCTTT	CAISDRGGFDTEAFF	.	.	TRBV10-3	TRBJ1-1
TGTGCCAGCGGACGGGCACCACCCTACGAGCAGTACTTC	CASGRAPPYEQYF	.	.	TRBV27	TRBJ2-7
TGTGCCAGCAGTGACCGCGGGGACCCCTACGAGCAGTACTTC	CASSDRGDPYEQYF	.	.	TRBV6-4	TRBJ2-7
TGTGCCAGCAGTGGCCAGATAGTGGGCGGGAGCTCCTACAATGAGCAGTTCTTC	CASSGQIVGGSSYNEQFF	TRBD2	.	TRBV27	TRBJ2-1
TGCGCCAGCAATCCCCCCCCCACAGGGGTTGGCTATGGCTACACCTTC	CASNPPPTGVGYGYTF	TRBD1	once	TRBV23-1	TRBJ1-2
TGTGCCAGCAGTGCCCTTGGTGGCTACACCTTC	CASSALGGYTF	.	few	TRBV28	TRBJ1-2
TGTGCCAGCAGTTCCAGCCAGGGTTACGAGCAGTACTTC	CASSSSQGYEQYF	.	.	TRBV6-5	TRBJ2-7
TGTGCCAGCAACCGACAGGGATCTTTAGTATACGATGAGCAGTTCTTC	CASNRQGSLVYDEQFF	TRBD1	.	TRBV7-2	TRBJ2-1
TGCAGTGCTAGTATGGGACTAGCGGGATCAATCAGGGGGGAGCAGTACTTC	CSASMGLAGSIRGEQYF	TRBD2	.	TRBV20-1	TRBJ2-7
TGTGCCAGCAGTGATACGGGCTACGAGCAGTACTTC	CASSDTGYEQYF	.	.	TRBV25-1	TRBJ2-7
TGTGCCAGCAGCCCTTCGGGGGGGGGCCAGCCCCAGCATTTT	CASSPSGGGQPQHF	.	.	TRBV7-2	TRBJ1-5
TGTGCCAGCAGCAGACAGGGTAACCAGGCCCACGAGCAGTACTTC	CASSRQGNQAHEQYF	TRBD1	.	TRBV27	TRBJ2-7
TGTGCCAGCAGTGAAGGCTCAGGGGGCCACGAGCAGTACTTC	CASSEGSGGHEQYF	TRBD1	.	TRBV2	TRBJ2-7
TGTGCCAGCAGCTTAGAGTTGAAGAACACTGAAGCTTTCTTT	CASSLELKNTEAFF	.	.	TRBV11-2	TRBJ1-1
TGTGCCAGCAGCGTCCTAGCGGCCCGAGGAGATACGCAGTATTTT	CASSVLAARGDTQYF	TRBD2	.	TRBV9	TRBJ2-3
TGTGCCAGCAGCCTCGACTGGGGCGAGCAGTACTTC	CASSLDWGEQYF	.	.	TRBV7-2	TRBJ2-7
TGTGCCAGCAGTAGGAACAGGGACGAGCAGTACTTC	CASSRNRDEQYF	.	.	TRBV12-3/TRBV12-4	TRBJ2-7
TGTGCCAGCAGCTTGCGTGTTCTGGGTGGGGCCAACGTCCTGACTTTC	CASSLRVLGGANVLTF	.	.	TRBV5-6	TRBJ2-6
TGTGCCAGTGGCGGCTCCGGAAACACCATATATTTT	CASGGSGNTIYF	.	.	TRBV28	TRBJ1-3
TGCGCCAGCAGCCAGCCGACTCGGGAGGAGCAGTTCTTC	CASSQPTREEQFF	.	.	TRBV5-1	TRBJ2-1
TGCGCCAGCAGCTTGCAGGCAACCTCTAACTATGGCTACACCTTC	CASSLQATSNYGYTF	.	.	TRBV5-1	TRBJ1-2
TGCAGCCCAGGGGACTCCTACGAGCAGTACTTC	CSPGDSYEQYF	.	.	TRBV20-1	TRBJ2-7
TGTGCCAGCAGGGCAGGGTCGGGAAACAATGAGCAGTTCTTC	CASRAGSGNNEQFF	.	.	TRBV27	TRBJ2-1
TGTGCCAGCAGCCAAGATACCGCGAACACTGAAGCTTTCTTT	CASSQDTANTEAFF	.	.	TRBV4-2	TRBJ1-1
TGTGCCAGCTCACCCACAGGAGGGGGGGCTGGCAATCAGCCCCAGCATTTT	CASSPTGGGAGNQPQHF	.	.	TRBV18	TRBJ1-5
TGTGCCACCAGTGACCCCGGGACAGGGAGACCCTACGAGCAGTACTTC	CATSDPGTGRPYEQYF	TRBD1	once	TRBV24-1	TRBJ2-7
TGCGCCAGCAGCCGCCAGGGAGGCACTGAAGCTTTCTTT	CASSRQGGTEAFF	.	.	TRBV4-3	TRBJ1-1
TGTGCCAGCAGTTATACCAGGGTCCGTGGTAGCGGGGCCCAAGAGACCCAGTACTTC	CASSYTRVRGSGAQETQYF	TRBD2	.	TRBV28	TRBJ2-5
TGTGCCATCAGTGGGGGCATTGGGGAGACCCAGTACTTC	CAISGGIGETQYF	.	.	TRBV10-3	TRBJ2-5
TGTGCCAGCAGTTTAGACAGGGGACGCAATCAGCCCCAGCATTTT	CASSLDRGRNQPQHF	TRBD1	.	TRBV28	TRBJ1-5
TGCGCCAACAGCCAAAGCCTAGGGACAGCAGAAAAACTGTTTTTT	CANSQSLGTAEKLFF	TRBD1	.	TRBV4-1	TRBJ1-4
TGTGCCAGCAGTTCTCAGTGGGGGGAGCAGTACTTC	CASSSQWGEQYF	.	once	TRBV12-3/TRBV12-4	TRBJ2-7
TGCGCCAGCAGCTTGGAAGGGGACCCCATAGGTACCACTGGCTACACCTTC	CASSLEGDPIGTTGYTF	.	.	TRBV5-1	TRBJ1-2
TGTGCCAGCAGTGAAGGCTCCCACAATGAGCAGTTCTTC	CASSEGSHNEQFF	.	.	TRBV6-4	TRBJ2-1
TGTGCCACCAGCAGAGATGCCGGGTCTACCGGAAACACCATATATTTT	CATSRDAGSTGNTIYF	.	.	TRBV15	TRBJ1-3